A single sample is the source of the 23 T cell receptor beta chains below, sequenced in a study of shared clonotypes between healthy human individuals. The method was immunoSEQ multiplex PCR; TCRdb's version includes in-frame clones alone and lacks a portion of them. The sample yields more than 2 million clones, around 95% seen once. Material: naive CD4+ T cells sorted from blood. Specified subset: CD45RA+ positively selected. The receptors were sampled from a man aged 18 to 35 in good health.

The rearrangement joins TRBV7-9 to TRBJ2-2; D is perhaps TRBD1 or TRBD2 (5 bases each). In germline, CDR1 is SEHNR, CDR2 FQNEAQ (reference sequence). V gave up 3 bases and J gave up 0 bases, with 11 bases separating them. The CDR3 length is 16 residues. The CDR3, as DNA: TGTGCCAGCAGCTTGGACGGGACCCCGAACACCGGGGAGCTGTTTTTT. It yields the protein CASSLDGTPNTGELFF.

The rearrangement uses TRBV6-5 and TRBJ1-2, with D maybe TRBD1 (6 bases). V lost 4 bases and J 8 bases, leaving 11 bases between the germline ends. This CDR3 region has 12 residues. Germline V gene lookup returns CDR1 MNHEY and CDR2 SVGAGI. CDR3 region: CASSSTGTGYTF. The CDR3 DNA reads TGTGCCAGCAGTTCGACAGGAACCGGCTACACCTTC.

CDR3 DNA sequence: TGCAGCGGTTACAGGGGCGGGGAGACCCAGTACTTC. This encodes CSGYRGGETQYF. The chain links TRBV29-1 to TRBJ2-5; 7 bases agree with TRBD1. CDR1 is SQVTM and CDR2 is ANQGSEA in the germline V gene. The CDR3 covers 12 residues. V lost 7 bases and J lost 5; bases outside the gene matches: 7.

On this clone: Other DNA sequences from this sample encode an identical CDR3 as well. The chain links TRBV5-1 to TRBJ2-3, with TRBD1 matching over 8 bases. The V gene end was trimmed by 4 bases and the J gene end by 4 bases; junction bases not matched to a gene: 5. The CDR3 runs to 14 residues. CDR1 and CDR2 from the germline V gene are SGHRS and YFSETQ. CDR3 protein: CASSLGQGADTQYF. Here the CDR3 DNA reads TGCGCCAGCAGCCTCGGACAGGGAGCAGATACGCAGTATTTT.

Concerning this clone itself: This sequence may be a read error, since a much larger clone differs from it by one base. Other DNA sequences within the sample encode an identical CDR3. The V call is TRBV28, the J call TRBJ1-1, with D unresolved. This CDR3 is 12 amino acids long. From germline, CDR1 is MDHEN and CDR2 SYDVKM. V shed 3 bases and J shed 1 base, with 3 bases lying between them. CDR3: CASSFRNTEAFF. The CDR3 DNA reads as TGTGCCAGCAGTTTCAGGAACACTGAAGCTTTCTTT. Supplemented by reference TRBV28 and TRBJ1-1, the full variable domain reads DVKVTQSSRYLVKRTGEKVFLECVQDMDHENMFWYRQDPGLGLRLIYFSYDVKMKEKGDIPEGYSVSREKKERFSLILESASTNQTSMYLCASSFRNTEAFFGQGTRLTVV.

The chain links TRBV5-4 to TRBJ2-1; perhaps TRBD2 as D (5 bases). Germline CDR1 is SGHNT and CDR2 is YYREEE (reference sequence). There are 15 residues in the CDR3. The ends were cut back, 1 base at V and 0 bases at J, with 8 bases in the middle. The CDR3 DNA reads TGTGCCAGCAGCTTGTCCCGGGACTCCTACAATGAGCAGTTCTTC. Its protein is CASSLSRDSYNEQFF.

V usage is TRBV5-1 and J usage is TRBJ1-1; the D is unclear. Per germline, CDR1 SGHRS and CDR2 YFSETQ. The length of the CDR3 is 13 residues. The V end lost 4 bases, the J end lost 7 bases, and 14 bases lay between the germline ends. This CDR3 is CASSPDIGFEAFF. The DNA of the CDR3 is TGCGCCAGCAGCCCAGACATCGGCTTTGAAGCTTTCTTT.

In nucleotides, the CDR3 is TGTGCCAGCAGCTTGTTCGGCGGGGGAGTTAAAGAGACCCAGTACTTC. It yields the protein CASSLFGGGVKETQYF. The rearrangement links TRBV5-4 to TRBJ2-5; 7 bases are shared with TRBD2. Unmatched junction bases numbered 9, after V lost 1 base and J lost 3 bases. CDR1 and CDR2 from the germline V gene are SGHNT and YYREEE (reference sequence). The CDR3 has 16 amino acids.

The CDR3, as DNA: TGTGCCAGCAGCCGACAGGAGGGGGAGACCCAGTACTTC. It encodes CASSRQEGETQYF. The rearrangement uses TRBV7-9 and TRBJ2-5, with D possibly called TRBD1 or TRBD2 (6 bases each). Germline V lookup: CDR1 SEHNR, CDR2 FQNEAQ (reference sequence). The CDR3 contains 13 residues. V was pared by 5 bases and J by 5 bases, with 12 bases between. The full variable domain, rest sourced from reference TRBV7-9 and TRBJ2-5, is DTGVSQNPRHKITKRGQNVTFRCDPISEHNRLYWYRQTLGQGPEFLTYFQNEAQLEKSRLLSDRFSAERPKGSFSTLEIQRTEQGDSAMYLCASSRQEGETQYFGPGTRLLVL.

The rearrangement uses TRBV6-6 and TRBJ2-7; 9 bases are a match to TRBD2. The CDR3 is 15 residues long. J lost 6 bases, V lost 2 bases, and 8 bases had no gene match. Germline lookup yields CDR1 MNHNY and CDR2 SVGAGI (reference sequence). CDR3 amino acids: CASSYPSGMGLEQYF. The CDR3 region has the DNA TGTGCCAGCAGTTACCCTAGCGGGATGGGGCTCGAGCAGTACTTC.

The gene calls are TRBV6-6 and TRBJ2-4, with D hard to call. Trimming left V 6 bases short and J 1 base short, with 7 bases between. The CDR3 is 13 residues long. Germline CDR1 and CDR2: MNHNY and SVGAGI (reference sequence). DNA for the CDR3: TGTGCCAGCAGCGACTCGGCCAAAAACATTCAGTACTTC. Protein: CASSDSAKNIQYF.

The chain uses TRBV6-1 and TRBJ1-6; 7 bases match TRBD1. There are 14 residues in the CDR3. V dropped 6 bases and J dropped 9; count of bases not matched to a gene: 8. Germline V gives CDR1 MNHNS, CDR2 SASEGT. The CDR3 region is CASSPQGRGSPLHF. The CDR3 region has the DNA TGTGCCAGCAGCCCACAGGGGAGGGGTTCACCCCTCCACTTT.

The chain is built from TRBV2 and TRBJ1-1, with D uncertain. Germline V gene lookup returns CDR1 SNHLY and CDR2 FYNNEI. The V end lost 7 bases, the J end lost 2 bases, and 11 bases lay between the germline ends. This CDR3 has 13 amino acids. The CDR3 nucleotides are TGTGCCAGCACGTCAAGGGAAAACACTGAAGCTTTCTTT. As protein: CASTSRENTEAFF.

This chain uses TRBV5-1 with TRBJ2-7; tentative D call: TRBD1 (6 bases). Deletions cut 4 bases from V and 1 base from J, with 21 bases between. Germline V gives CDR1 SGHRS, CDR2 YFSETQ. The CDR3 is 17 amino acids. This CDR3 reads CASSRTGRQAPSYEQYF. CDR3 bases: TGCGCCAGCAGCCGAACTGGAAGACAGGCCCCTTCCTACGAGCAGTACTTC.

As to this clone: This may be a read error: a much more frequent sequence differs by one nucleotide. The chain has TRBV28 and TRBJ1-1; D gene uncertain. The CDR3 has 12 residues. Germline V gene data show CDR1 as MDHEN and CDR2 as SYDVKM. As DNA, the CDR3 is TGTGCCAGCAGCCGAAAGAACGCTGAAGCTTTCTTT. Protein sequence: CASSRKNAEAFF.

This chain connects TRBV2 to TRBJ2-2; 9 bases are shared with TRBD1. There are 14 residues in the CDR3. The germline CDR1 and CDR2 sequences are SNHLY and FYNNEI. Losses at the gene ends were 4 bases for V and 7 bases for J; bases not matched to a gene: 4. In DNA, the CDR3 is TGTGCCAGCAGTGTAACAGGGGGCGTCGGGGAGCTGTTTTTT. It yields the protein CASSVTGGVGELFF. The whole variable domain, filled in from reference TRBV2 and TRBJ2-2, reads EPEVTQTPSHQVTQMGQEVILRCVPISNHLYFYWYRQILGQKVEFLVSFYNNEISEKSEIFDDQFSVERPDGSNFTLKIRSTKLEDSAMYFCASSVTGGVGELFFGEGSRLTVL.

The rearrangement uses TRBV6-1 and TRBJ2-7; no reliable D call. V gave up 4 bases and J gave up 6 bases, with 16 bases separating them. From germline, CDR1 is MNHNS and CDR2 SASEGT. This CDR3 contains 14 residues. The CDR3 DNA reads TGTGCCAGCAGTGCAGGCAACCCATCGATCGAGCAGTACTTC. This translates into CASSAGNPSIEQYF.

This sequence joins TRBV29-1 and TRBJ2-1; D perhaps matches TRBD1 (5 bases). This CDR3 has 12 residues. Trimming removed 3 bases at V and 6 bases at J, with 9 bases between. Germline V gene lookup returns CDR1 SQVTM and CDR2 ANQGSEA. As DNA, the CDR3 is TGCAGCGTTGATGGGGCCGCCAATGAGCAGTTCTTC. It specifies CSVDGAANEQFF.

The chain has TRBV2 and TRBJ2-7; weak D call: TRBD2 (5 bases). Germline V lookup: CDR1 SNHLY, CDR2 FYNNEI. V dropped 5 bases and J dropped 3 bases, with 14 bases sitting between them. The CDR3 has 14 residues. The CDR3 here is CASSKEARFYEQYF. Written as DNA, the CDR3 is TGTGCCAGCAGTAAGGAGGCCAGATTCTACGAGCAGTACTTC.

The count of this clone is one. The chain employs TRBV4-2 and TRBJ2-3; TRBD1 is a possible D gene (6 bases). The V gene lost 6 bases and the J gene lost 6 bases, with 19 bases spanning the gap. The CDR3 length is 15 residues. The V gene's germline CDR1 is LGHNA and CDR2 YNFKEQ. This CDR3 reads CASSSRGTQGDTQYF. Here the CDR3 DNA reads TGTGCCAGCAGTAGTAGAGGGACACAAGGGGATACGCAGTATTTT.

The table lists this clone with a count of one. The rearrangement joins TRBV6-5 to TRBJ1-2, with TRBD1 identical over 9 bases. V gave up 0 bases and J gave up 7 bases; unmatched junction bases: 3. Germline lookup yields CDR1 MNHEY and CDR2 SVGAGI. This CDR3 comprises 14 residues. CDR3 DNA: TGTGCCAGCAGTTACTCTGCGACAGGGGGTGGCTACACCTTC. Translated: CASSYSATGGGYTF.

V usage is TRBV13 and J usage is TRBJ2-7, with 10 bases identical to TRBD1. The CDR3 consists of 18 residues. The germline CDR1 and CDR2 sequences are PRHDT and FYEKMQ (reference sequence). After removal of 6 bases from V and 1 base from J, the junction contained 15 bases not matched to a gene. CDR3 in amino acids: CASSSTGGAASGSYEQYF. Written as DNA, the CDR3 is TGTGCCAGCAGTTCGACAGGGGGCGCGGCTAGCGGATCCTACGAGCAGTACTTC.

This clone was seen just once. Other nucleotide sequences in the sample specify the same CDR3. The chain has TRBV6-5 and TRBJ2-7; 7 bases line up with TRBD1. Trimming cost V 4 bases and J 2 bases; bases outside gene matches: 5. Germline lookup yields CDR1 MNHEY and CDR2 SVGAGI. The CDR3 covers 14 residues. The DNA for the CDR3 is TGTGCCAGCAGTTCACAGACAGGGCCCTACGAGCAGTACTTC. This sequence encodes CASSSQTGPYEQYF.